Reported below is one T cell receptor (beta chain). The data were taken from a study of T cell changes during pregnancy in multiple sclerosis. Some clones are missing from TCRdb's copy, which holds only in-frame ones; the method was immunoSEQ multiplex PCR. The sample records 25,000 to 35,000 clones, roughly nine tenths being singletons. CDR3 length: 18 amino acids. Germline V lookup: CDR1 SGHKS, CDR2 YYEKEE (reference sequence). V was pared by 0 bases and J by 3 bases, with 16 bases between. The receptor comes from a female donor with multiple sclerosis, enrolled in a pregnancy study. The material sequenced was CD8+ T cells from peripheral blood mononuclear cells, taken in the second trimester of pregnancy. The chain recombines TRBV5-5 with TRBJ1-6; D gene unclear. CDR3 loop: CASSLGGGRTIYNSPLHF. CDR3 sequence (DNA): TGTGCCAGCAGCTTGGGTGGTGGGAGAACAATCTATAATTCACCCCTCCACTTT.